This T cell receptor (beta chain) is drawn from a study of T cell changes during pregnancy in multiple sclerosis (dated by TCRdb to between 2018 and 2021). With regard to the full study: The study examined how the T cell repertoire changed over the course of pregnancy in women with multiple sclerosis.

A remark on this clone: Its antigen remains unidentified. Within one base of it there is no much larger clone, and no base qualities were kept.

Reading the germline V gene gives CDR1 MRHNA and CDR2 SNTAGT. The CDR3 holds 14 amino acids from the cysteine to the phenylalanine. Just CDR3 DNA is preserved here, 42 bases in frame from base 1. V was cut back by 6 bases and J by 2 bases, leaving a gap of 14 bases between them. Library preparation was by the immunoSEQ multiplex PCR assay. In its TCRdb copy, this immuneACCESS table keeps in-frame sequences only and misses some clones. Where compared with another copy, unresolved V genes explain less than half of these, and the others have no known cause. This sample lists some 100,000 clones; roughly 93% were detected once. The ten largest clones take up about 0.9% of the sample.

The sample here was peripheral blood, taken before pregnancy. The clonotype comes from a female donor with multiple sclerosis, enrolled in a pregnancy study. The V and J genes are TRBV6-4 and TRBJ2-7; the D gene is unclear. The CDR3 region reads CASRADNHPYEQYF. The DNA reads as follows: TGTGCCAGCAGAGCTGACAACCATCCCTACGAGCAGTACTTC.